This TCR beta chain was documented in a study of T-cell reconstitution after alpha-beta-depleted transplantation in children. Study results and limitations: Several patients had high TCRbeta diversity at day 60; it came from surviving recipient T cells and thymic progenitors. Where alpha-beta T cells came from about two months after transplant was reportedly several hundred expanded graft clones. Diversity and T-cell counts at one year after transplant derived mostly from new T cells.

For TCRbeta, the library was prepared with unique molecular identifiers. TCRdb passed the PCR reads through MiXCR, listing each CDR3 protein once. The table records about 300,000 distinct CDR3 sequences, almost 8% of them present only once. This CDR3 spans 13 amino acids. The junction had 6 bases not matched to a gene; V was cut back by 2 bases and J by 8 bases. CDR1 is SGHKS, CDR2 YYEKEE, per germline (reference sequence). About this clonotype: The antigen remains undetermined.

The chain has TRBV5-5 and TRBJ1-2; 7 nucleotides line up with TRBD1. This TCR was recovered from a female patient aged 2 to 10 who had a stem cell transplant for Fanconi anemia, so the T cells may come from the graft donor. Source: peripheral blood, taken 360 days after TCRalphabeta/CD19-depleted stem cell transplant. CDR3 amino acids: CASSFDREIGYTF. The CDR3 coding sequence is TGTGCCAGCAGCTTCGACAGGGAAATCGGCTACACCTTC.